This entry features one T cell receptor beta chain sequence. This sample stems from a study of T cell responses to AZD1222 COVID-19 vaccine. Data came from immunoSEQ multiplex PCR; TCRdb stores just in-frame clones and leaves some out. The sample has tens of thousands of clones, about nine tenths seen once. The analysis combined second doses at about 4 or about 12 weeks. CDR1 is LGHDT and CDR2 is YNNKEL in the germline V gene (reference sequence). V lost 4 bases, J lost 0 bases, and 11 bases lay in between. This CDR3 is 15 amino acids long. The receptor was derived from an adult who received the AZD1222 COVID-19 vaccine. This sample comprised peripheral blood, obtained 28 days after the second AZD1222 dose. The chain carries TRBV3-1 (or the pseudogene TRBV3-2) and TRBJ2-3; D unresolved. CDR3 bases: TGTGCCAGCAGCCTGCTACCAACGAGCACAGATACGCAGTATTTT. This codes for CASSLLPTSTDTQYF.